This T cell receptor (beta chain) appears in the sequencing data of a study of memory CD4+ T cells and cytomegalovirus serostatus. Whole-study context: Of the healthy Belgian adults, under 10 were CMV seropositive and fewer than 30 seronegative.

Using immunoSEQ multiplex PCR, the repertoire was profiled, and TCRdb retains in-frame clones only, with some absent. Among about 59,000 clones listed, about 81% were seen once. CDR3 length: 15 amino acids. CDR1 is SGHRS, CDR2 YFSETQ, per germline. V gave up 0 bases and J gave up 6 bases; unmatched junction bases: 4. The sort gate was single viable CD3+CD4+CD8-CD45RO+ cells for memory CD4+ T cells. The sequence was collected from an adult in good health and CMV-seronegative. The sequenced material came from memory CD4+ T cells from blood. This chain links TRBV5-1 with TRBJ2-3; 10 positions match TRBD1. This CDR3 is CASSLGQGALDTQYF. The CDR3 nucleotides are TGCGCCAGCAGCTTGGGACAGGGGGCGTTGGATACGCAGTATTTT.